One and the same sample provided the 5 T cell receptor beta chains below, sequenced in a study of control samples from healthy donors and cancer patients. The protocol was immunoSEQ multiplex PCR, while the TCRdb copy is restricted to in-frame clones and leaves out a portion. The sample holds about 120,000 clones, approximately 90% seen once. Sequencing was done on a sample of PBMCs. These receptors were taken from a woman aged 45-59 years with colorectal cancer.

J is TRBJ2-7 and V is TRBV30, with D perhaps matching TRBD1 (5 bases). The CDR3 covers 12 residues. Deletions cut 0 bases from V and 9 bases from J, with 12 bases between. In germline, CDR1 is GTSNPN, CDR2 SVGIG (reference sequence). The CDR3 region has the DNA TGTGCCTGGAGTGTGGGGCAGGGTGGGCAGTACTTC. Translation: CAWSVGQGGQYF.

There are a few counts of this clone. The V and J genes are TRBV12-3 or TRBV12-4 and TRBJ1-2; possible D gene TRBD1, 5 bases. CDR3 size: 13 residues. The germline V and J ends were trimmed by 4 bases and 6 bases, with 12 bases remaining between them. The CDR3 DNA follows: TGTGCCAGCAGTTATCGGACAATGGATGGCTACACCTTC. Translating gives CASSYRTMDGYTF.

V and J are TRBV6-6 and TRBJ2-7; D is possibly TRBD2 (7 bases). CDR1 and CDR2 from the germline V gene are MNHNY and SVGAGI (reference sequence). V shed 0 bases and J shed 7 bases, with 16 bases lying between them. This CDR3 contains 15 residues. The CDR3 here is CASSYSIGGGWEQYF. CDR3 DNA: TGTGCCAGCAGTTACTCGATAGGGGGGGGTTGGGAGCAGTACTTC.

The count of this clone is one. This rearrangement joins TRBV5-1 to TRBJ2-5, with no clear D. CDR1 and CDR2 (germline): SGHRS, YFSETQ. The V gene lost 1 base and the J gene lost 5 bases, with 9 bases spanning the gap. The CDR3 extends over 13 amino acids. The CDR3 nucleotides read TGCGCCAGCAGCTTGCGTTTTTGGGAGACCCAGTACTTC. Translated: CASSLRFWETQYF.

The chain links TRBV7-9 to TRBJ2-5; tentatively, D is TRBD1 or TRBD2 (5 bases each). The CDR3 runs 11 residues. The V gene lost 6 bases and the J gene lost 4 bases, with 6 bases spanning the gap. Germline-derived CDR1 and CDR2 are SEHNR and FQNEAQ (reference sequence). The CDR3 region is CASRGVETQYF. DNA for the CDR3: TGTGCCAGCAGGGGGGTAGAGACCCAGTACTTC.